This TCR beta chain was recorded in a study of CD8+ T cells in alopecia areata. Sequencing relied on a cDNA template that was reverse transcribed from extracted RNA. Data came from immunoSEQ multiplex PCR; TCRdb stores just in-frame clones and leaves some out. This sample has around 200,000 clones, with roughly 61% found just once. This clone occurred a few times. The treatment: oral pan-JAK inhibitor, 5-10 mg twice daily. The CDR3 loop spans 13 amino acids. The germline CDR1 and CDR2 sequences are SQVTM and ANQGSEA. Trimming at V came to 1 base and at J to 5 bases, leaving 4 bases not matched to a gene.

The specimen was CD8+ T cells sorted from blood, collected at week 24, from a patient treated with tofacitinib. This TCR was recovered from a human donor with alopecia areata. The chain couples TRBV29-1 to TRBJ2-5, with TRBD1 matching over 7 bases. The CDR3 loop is CSVEGGTVETQYF. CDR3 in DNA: TGCAGCGTTGAAGGTGGGACAGTGGAGACCCAGTACTTC.